This T cell receptor (beta chain) was recorded in a study of cytomegalovirus exposure and HLA in healthy donors. Across the study: The same platform as the approximately 730 first-cohort repertoires was used for the 120 validation repertoires, a later analysis reported. Whole-study findings and limits: TCR beta chains numbering some 160 were designated cytomegalovirus-associated.

The data were produced by immunoSEQ multiplex PCR, yet TCRdb's version contains in-frame clones alone and is incomplete. This table holds around 60,000 clones, more than 75% found once. In regard to this clone: Its target is unknown.

This CDR3 contains 13 residues. Germline V gene sequence: CDR1 SGDLS, CDR2 YYNGEE. V lost 3 bases, J lost 6 bases, and 6 bases stayed unmatched. This sequence was found in a man younger than 35 in good health and CMV-seronegative. V is TRBV9 and J is TRBJ2-7; 7 bases agree with TRBD2. The material sequenced was PBMCs. For the CDR3, the DNA is TGTGCCAGCAGCGGGGGGGGAGGGGTCGAGCAGTACTTC. Protein: CASSGGGGVEQYF.